Listed here is a single T cell receptor beta chain. Trimming shortened V by 5 bases and J by 0 bases, and 10 bases separated the two germline ends. CDR3 size: 14 residues. Germline V lookup: CDR1 SGHDN, CDR2 FVKESK. Clones were sequenced by immunoSEQ multiplex PCR, and TCRdb holds only the in-frame ones, with some missing. The sample consists of about 2.1 million clones, 93% of them appearing once. The data originate from a study of shared clonotypes between healthy human individuals. Study at large: With ages of 18 to 49, the donors were a couple of women and a few men.

Naive CD8 cells, CD45RO-negative and positively selected for CCR7, excluded terminally differentiated effector memory CD45RA+ cells. The chain is built from TRBV14 and TRBJ2-5; no firm D call. This receptor was identified in a man younger than 30 in good health. Some clones in this sample may be carry-over from other donors' samples. The sample taken for sequencing was naive CD8+ T cells from PBMCs. CDR3 in DNA: TGTGCCAGCAGCGATGACACTAACCAAGAGACCCAGTACTTC. Its translation is CASSDDTNQETQYF.